The entry below gives a single T cell receptor (beta chain) sequence along with its context. This clone was counted only a few times. Its antigen is not yet known. No base-level quality is on record; no much larger clone is a single base apart. The sample originates from a study of cytomegalovirus exposure and HLA in healthy donors (dated by TCRdb to about 2017). Looking at the study overall: An earlier analysis of some 600 of the donors reported roughly 300 Gb of sequence data and some 110 million unique TCR beta sequences obtained from around 190 million T cells. An early release that covered approximately 600 HLA-typed donors contained around 300 gigabases of sequencing data and approximately 85 million unique TCR sequences. The genetic ancestry cluster associated with self-reported Caucasian donors included around 76% of the 398 genotyped donors. The aim of the study was to test whether cataloging public T cell receptors could identify signatures of past pathogen exposure. The T cell repertoires of around 670 subjects were profiled by immunosequencing and related to cytomegalovirus serostatus. Along with the approximately 600-subject first cohort, a separate validation cohort of around 110 different subjects was used. To predict cytomegalovirus infection status, the study brought together high-throughput TCR immunosequencing, statistical association of individual TCRs with disease status, and machine learning. A later analysis re-analyzed previously published TCR beta repertoires from 650 to 800 donors and added high-resolution HLA genotyping to study TCR occurrence patterns. In the later analysis, no new phenotypic data were used to find candidate immune exposures; instead, reliance was placed on TCR beta sequences and their occurrence across donors. In an earlier analysis of 550 to 700 of the donors, high-throughput TCR beta sequencing was used to judge whether each TCR beta V gene segment behaved as functional or pseudogenic. Donor age, sex, ethnicity and CMV serostatus were collected together with the repertoire data. In a later genetic analysis, genome-wide SNP genotypes for about three fifths of the roughly 670 donors were used, and that subset was treated as a discovery cohort. All discovery cohort repertoires had been generated using a single sequencing platform. HLA typing covered class I and class II loci at four-digit resolution. Typing coverage differed by locus: A, B, C, DRB1 and DQB1 were typed in roughly 620-640 donors, DQA1 in approximately 520, DPA1 in roughly 590, and DPB1 in 472. Several DR-DQ haplotypes were handled as single units for association and clustering because linkage in the cohort was strong. Among over 350 genotyped donors of the cohort, an average of around 240,000 unique TCR beta nucleotide sequences were sequenced per donor, roughly 20% of them non-productive.

Libraries were prepared through the immunoSEQ multiplex PCR assay. The multiplex PCR relied on a mix of 60 forward primers for TCR Vbeta segments and 13 reverse primers for TCR Jbeta segments. The CDR3 region of rearranged TCR beta genes was amplified from genomic DNA with a multiplex PCR assay. Amplified TCR beta libraries were sequenced as 87-base-pair reads on the Illumina HiSeq System. On the authors' methods: In a later analysis, 70 million to 95 million unique TCR beta chains were counted across the roughly 670 repertoires, and roughly 11 million of these chains were shared by at least two donors. Raw reads were error-corrected and collapsed into unique sequences with a nearest-neighbor algorithm that merged closely related sequences to remove PCR and sequencing errors. Alignment of CDR3 sequences to IMGT reference sequences was used to assign V, D and J gene segments. For a sequence to be retained, at least a six-nucleotide match to both a V gene segment and a J gene segment was required. Rearrangements were called productive when the CDR3 lacked stop codons and stayed in frame with V and J; all others were non-productive. CDR3 was defined according to IMGT convention as the region running from the second conserved V-encoded cysteine to the conserved J-encoded phenylalanine. Sequences without an unambiguous match to a single V gene segment were excluded from the earlier analysis of approximately 560 of the donors. In an earlier analysis of a few hundred of the donors, V segments were called functional above 56.7% productive rearrangements and were called segregating when the between-donor standard deviation exceeded 5%. A statistical classification framework was built to diagnose cytomegalovirus status from the catalog of TCR beta chain sequences. In a later analysis, TCR nucleotide sequences were compared against IMGT/GENE-DB human TR gene sequences so that V and J genes could be assigned. In a later analysis, CDR3 sequences and most-parsimonious VDJ recombination scenarios were assigned using the TCRdist pipeline. In a later analysis, every TCR beta chain was defined by the combination of its CDR3 amino acid sequence and its V-gene family, and reads without a unique V-gene family were dropped. To address suspected cross-contamination and a sequencing artifact, a later analysis removed a few hundred highly shared, low-generation-probability nucleotide sequences. For each public chain, a later analysis derived a clonal expansion index from normalized ranks of inferred template counts within each repertoire. Generation probabilities in a later analysis came from a VDJ recombination model fitted to out-of-frame rearrangements, and those results were checked against IGoR. In a later analysis, TCR-TCR, TCR-HLA and TCR-CMV co-occurrence was scored with hypergeometric tests, and a repertoire-size bias correction was applied to TCR pairs. False discovery rates were estimated in a later analysis by permuting HLA or CMV assignments 20 times. In a later analysis, co-occurring TCRs were grouped using DBSCAN, with TCRdist sequence similarity added in when clustering inside HLA-allele-positive subsets. For co-occurrence clustering, repertoires with fewer than 30,000 or more than 120,000 public chains were excluded, along with roughly five repertoires with anomalous nucleotide sharing. TCRdb re-hosts the immuneACCESS table, in-frame sequences only. Its copies lack some clones; in the studies checked, an unresolved V gene accounts for under half of them, and the cause for the rest is not known. V and J calls and clone size are copied from that table; D and trimming were computed from the DNA. The table for this sample lists 150,000 to 200,000 clones; 85% to 90% of them were counted only once. The top ten hold approximately 1.9% of the sample.

Findings and caveats that apply to the study as a whole: According to the authors, the approach could potentially be generalized to other disease states and immunological phenotypes. Compared with the 666-donor mean, donors in an Asian-associated ancestry cluster had fewer N-insertions in productive TCRs, according to a later genetic analysis. A cluster of highly shared sequence variants was judged likely to be a technical artifact of the sequencing pipeline. Because counts were too low, about 15 rarely observed V segments, including chromosome 9 orphons, were left out of the earlier analysis of approximately 580 of the donors. Because the 87-base-pair reads could not distinguish some IMGT-functional V segments, including TRBV6-2 and TRBV6-3, those segments were excluded. When HLA alleles, especially DR and DQ, strongly co-occurred, attributing TCR associations to individual alleles was difficult. According to a later analysis, parvovirus B19, influenza, CMV and Epstein-Barr virus appeared linked to several top co-occurrence clusters. The classifier was reported to diagnose cytomegalovirus status with high specificity and sensitivity in both the original cohort and the validation cohort. The presence/absence analyses assumed that sequencing depth was roughly uniform across donors, and that assumption may not be true. HLA typing was unavailable for some donors at each locus, so association tests used only the typed subset. V-gene and J-gene trimming of TCR beta chains was associated with a missense DCLRE1C variant in a later genetic analysis, and the association was replicated in an independent cohort. In an earlier analysis of some 500 of the donors, most TCR beta V segments were observed in productive rearrangements about 87% or about 30% of the time, broadly matching IMGT annotations. In a later analysis, over 15,000 TCR beta sequences were associated with specific HLA alleles at a false discovery rate of 0.05. Correlated functional status among segregating V segments might reflect linkage disequilibrium, but an unknown experimental factor could not be ruled out. A further reported finding was that TCR beta sequences accurately predicted the HLA-A and HLA-B alleles for most subjects in the first cohort. Across donors, most TCR sequences were observed very rarely, whereas some public TCRs were present in many individuals. This cohort had only TCR beta chains sequenced, and the lack of alpha or paired-chain data limited which features could be detected. A total of 164 TCR beta chains were listed by the study as associated with cytomegalovirus. In vitro tests confirmed that a few of the cytomegalovirus-associated TCR beta chains recognize cytomegalovirus antigens. The only immune exposure information available for the cohort was CMV serostatus. Most CMV-associated TCR beta chains appeared to be HLA-restricted in a later analysis, and the HLA associations seemed to be driven largely by CMV exposure. According to a later analysis, TCR association rates differed among HLA loci, with DRB1 alleles showing the most associated TCRs and HLA-C alleles showing the fewest. Compared with equally common non-associated chains, HLA-associated TCR beta chains in a later analysis were more clonally expanded and had lower generation probabilities.

The germline V gene gives CDR1 as MDHEN and CDR2 as SYDVKM. V is cut by 1 base and J by 0 bases, and the space between the germline ends is 16 bases. Inclusive of the bounding cysteine and phenylalanine, the CDR3 is 18 residues long. The entry retains the CDR3 DNA only, 54 bases that are in frame from base 1. The cohort was made up of about 610 healthy bone marrow donors. All cohort members were sampled while nominally healthy, although unrecorded immune exposures were likely present. The donor was CMV seronegative and was included in the group of about 400 seronegative cohort members. A peripheral blood sample was collected from each donor, and TCR beta sequencing was performed on peripheral blood mononuclear cells. Genomic DNA extraction from the blood cell samples was performed with the Qiagen DNeasy Blood Extraction Kit.

Specimen: PBMCs. The TCR comes from a woman aged 18 to 35 in good health and CMV-seronegative. The sequence is built from TRBV28 and TRBJ2-1; a tentative D match to TRBD2 spans 6 bases. In nucleotide form, the sequence is TGTGCCAGCAGTTTATCCCCGGGACTGGGGAGCTCCTACAATGAGCAGTTCTTC. Translated, it gives CASSLSPGLGSSYNEQFF.